The 8 T cell receptor beta chains given below trace back to one sample, sequenced in a study of regulatory T cells in long-lasting Graves disease. Arm-PCR of CDR3 regions and iRepertoire HTBI primers were used to build TCR beta libraries. TCRdb fed the multiplex PCR reads into MiXCR, producing one record per CDR3 protein. This sample yields roughly 420,000 distinct CDR3 sequences, of which approximately 16% are seen a single time; about 10% belongs to the top ten. The sample's time point: newly diagnosed GD, antithyroid drugs for less than 3 months. PBMC RNA served as the TCR library source. The sample also formed part of further work on T cells in Graves' hyperthyroidism and ophthalmopathy.

Here the sequenced sample was peripheral blood mononuclear cells (PBMCs), taken at new diagnosis, from a patient treated with antithyroid drugs. These receptors were obtained from a woman in her 30s with Graves disease.

The rearrangement links TRBV3-1 to TRBJ1-5, with D unresolved. This CDR3 comprises 15 residues. V lost 0 bases and J lost 5, with 11 bases in between. The germline CDR1 and CDR2 sequences are LGHDT and YNNKEL (reference sequence). CDR3: CASSQEGRWDQPQHF. Here the CDR3 DNA reads TGTGCCAGCAGCCAAGAGGGCAGGTGGGATCAGCCCCAGCATTTT.

This clonotype was recorded many times. The V and J genes are TRBV30 and TRBJ2-1; no clear D. This CDR3 spans 14 amino acids. Germline V gives CDR1 GTSNPN, CDR2 SVGIG (reference sequence). The V gene lost 5 bases and the J gene lost 0 bases, with 11 bases spanning the gap. CDR3 coding DNA: TGTGCCTGGGCCCCCGGGCACTCCTACAATGAGCAGTTCTTC. It specifies CAWAPGHSYNEQFF.

At least ten counts were recorded for this clonotype. The chain uses TRBV5-5 and TRBJ1-1; D is undetermined. V was clipped by 2 bases and J by 1 base, with 12 bases between them. Germline CDR1 SGHKS, CDR2 YYEKEE (reference sequence). This CDR3 has 15 residues. CDR3 coding DNA: TGTGCCAGCAGCTTATTCACAGTCGGGAACACTGAAGCTTTCTTT. This encodes CASSLFTVGNTEAFF. The variable domain in full, completed from reference TRBV5-5 and TRBJ1-1, reads DAGVTQSPTHLIKTRGQQVTLRCSPISGHKSVSWYQQVLGQGPQFIFQYYEKEERGRGNFPDRFSARQFPNYSSELNVNALLLGDSALYLCASSLFTVGNTEAFFGQGTRLTVV.

DNA of the CDR3: TGTGCCAGCAGCGTAGATGGGTGGACCCAGTACTTC. It yields the protein CASSVDGWTQYF. This chain connects TRBV9 to TRBJ2-5; D call uncertain. Trimming shortened V by 0 bases and J by 7 bases, and 7 bases separated the two germline ends. CDR1 SGDLS and CDR2 YYNGEE come from the germline V gene. This CDR3 contains 12 residues.

About this clonotype: A junction end diverges from the germline sequence, so it may reflect a read error. This chain uses TRBV27 with TRBJ2-7; 10 nucleotides agree with TRBD1. The CDR3 runs to 16 residues. Germline V CDR1 and CDR2: MNHEY, SMNVEV (reference sequence). The CDR3 DNA is TGTGCCAGCAGATACAAACCGGGACAGGGGTCTTGGGAGCAGTGCTTC. This sequence encodes CASRYKPGQGSWEQCF.

This clonotype was detected many times. This sequence joins TRBV7-2 and TRBJ2-7, with TRBD1 identical over 7 bases. CDR1 is SGHTA, CDR2 FQGNSA, per germline. The CDR3 length is 15 residues. Unmatched junction bases numbered 7, after V lost 5 bases and J lost 0 bases. CDR3 amino acids: CASSPDRAASYEQYF. The CDR3 coding sequence is TGTGCCAGCAGCCCCGACAGGGCGGCCTCCTACGAGCAGTACTTC.

This clonotype has at least ten counts. The V call is TRBV27, the J call TRBJ1-1; D is ambiguous. Trimming removed 6 bases from V and 3 bases from J, with 11 bases in between. The CDR3 is 13 amino acids. Germline CDR1 and CDR2: MNHEY and SMNVEV (reference sequence). The DNA of the CDR3 is TGTGCCAGCAGCCCTGGTGGTTACACTGAAGCTTTCTTT. Encoded protein: CASSPGGYTEAFF.

Only a few counts were recorded for this clonotype. The chain has TRBV11-2 and TRBJ2-1; the D is unclear. CDR1 is SGHAT and CDR2 is FQNNGV in the germline V gene. V dropped 2 bases and J dropped 0 bases, with 8 bases sitting between them. The CDR3 has 15 residues. Here the CDR3 DNA reads TGTGCCAGCAGCTTAAGTCCTAGCTCCTACAATGAGCAGTTCTTC. The encoded protein is CASSLSPSSYNEQFF.